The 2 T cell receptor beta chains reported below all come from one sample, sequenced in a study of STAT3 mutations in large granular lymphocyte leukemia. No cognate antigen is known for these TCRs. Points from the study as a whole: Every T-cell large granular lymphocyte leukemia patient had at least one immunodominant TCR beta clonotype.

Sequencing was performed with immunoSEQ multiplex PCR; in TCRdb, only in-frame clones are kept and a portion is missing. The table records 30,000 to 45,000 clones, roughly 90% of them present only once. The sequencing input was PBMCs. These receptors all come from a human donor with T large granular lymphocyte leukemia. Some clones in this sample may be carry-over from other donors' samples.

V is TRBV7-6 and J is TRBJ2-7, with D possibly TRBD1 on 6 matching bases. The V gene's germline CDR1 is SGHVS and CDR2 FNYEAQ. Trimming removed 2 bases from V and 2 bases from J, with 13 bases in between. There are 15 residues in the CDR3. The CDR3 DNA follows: TGTGCCAGCAGCTTATCTTCGGACAGCGCCTACGAGCAGTACGTC. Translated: CASSLSSDSAYEQYV.

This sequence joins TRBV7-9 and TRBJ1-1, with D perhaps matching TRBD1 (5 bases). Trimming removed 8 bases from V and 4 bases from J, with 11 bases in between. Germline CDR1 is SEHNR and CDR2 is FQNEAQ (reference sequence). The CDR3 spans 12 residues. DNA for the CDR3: TGTGCCAGCCGGATCGGGGGCACTGAAGCTTTCTTT. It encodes CASRIGGTEAFF. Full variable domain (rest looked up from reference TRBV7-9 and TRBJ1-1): DTGVSQNPRHKITKRGQNVTFRCDPISEHNRLYWYRQTLGQGPEFLTYFQNEAQLEKSRLLSDRFSAERPKGSFSTLEIQRTEQGDSAMYLCASRIGGTEAFFGQGTRLTVV.